The sequence of this T cell receptor beta chain was determined in a study of CD4 T cells in relation to SARS-CoV-2 and coronaviruses. Germline loops: CDR1 KGHSH, CDR2 LQKENI. The CDR3 consists of 16 residues. The V and J ends lost 2 bases and 1 base, in that order; junction bases with no gene match: 3. The data were produced by immunoSEQ multiplex PCR, yet TCRdb's version contains in-frame clones alone and is incomplete. Here the sample spans around 11,000 clones, approximately 87% being singletons. Material: naive CD4+ T cells from PBMCs. Described subset: naive CD4+ T cells isolated by negative enrichment. The chain joins TRBV18 to TRBJ1-3; 9 nucleotides align to TRBD1. This TCR came from an adult with COVID-19. In DNA, the CDR3 is TGTGCCAGCTCACCAGCCGGGACAGGGTCTGGAAACACCATATATTTT. Its translation is CASSPAGTGSGNTIYF.